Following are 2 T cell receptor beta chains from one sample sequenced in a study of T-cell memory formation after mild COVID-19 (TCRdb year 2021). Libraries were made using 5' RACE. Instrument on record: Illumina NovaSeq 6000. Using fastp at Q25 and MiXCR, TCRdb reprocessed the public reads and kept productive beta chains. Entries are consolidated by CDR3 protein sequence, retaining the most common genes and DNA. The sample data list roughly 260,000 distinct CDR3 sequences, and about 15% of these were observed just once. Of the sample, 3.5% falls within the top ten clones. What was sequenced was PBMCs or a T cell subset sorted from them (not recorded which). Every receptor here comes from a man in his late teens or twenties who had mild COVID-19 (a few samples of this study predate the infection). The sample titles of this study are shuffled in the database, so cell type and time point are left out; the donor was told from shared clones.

Here the CDR3 DNA reads TGTGCCAGCAGCGCGGACAGGGAGGATGAAAAACTGTTTTTT. Translating gives CASSADREDEKLFF. The chain links TRBV11-1 to TRBJ1-4, with 8 bases aligning to TRBD1. The CDR3 runs to 14 residues. The V segment lost 5 bases and the J segment 6 bases; nucleotides outside the gene matches: 5. In germline, CDR1 is SGHAT, CDR2 FQDESV (reference sequence).

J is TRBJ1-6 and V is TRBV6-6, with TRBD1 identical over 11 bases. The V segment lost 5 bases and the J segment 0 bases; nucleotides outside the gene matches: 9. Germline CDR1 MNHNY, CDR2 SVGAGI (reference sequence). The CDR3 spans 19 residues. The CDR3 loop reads CASSGGRDRGSSYNSPLHF. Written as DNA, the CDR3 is TGTGCCAGCAGTGGGGGCCGGGACAGGGGGAGCTCCTATAATTCACCCCTCCACTTT.